A single sample is the source of the 18 T cell receptor beta chains below, sequenced in a study of tumor-infiltrating lymphocytes in oesophageal squamous cell carcinoma. TCRdb itself ran the PCR reads through MiXCR, one entry per CDR3 protein. The data hold about 24,000 distinct CDR3 sequences, with 38% observed a single time. Sequenced material: esophageal tumor tissue. These receptors came from a male donor with esophageal squamous cell carcinoma.

The chain combines TRBV7-2 with TRBJ2-3; D is ambiguous. Trimming shortened V by 1 base and J by 2 bases, and 7 bases separated the two germline ends. This CDR3 spans 14 amino acids. From germline, CDR1 is SGHTA and CDR2 FQGNSA. The CDR3 nucleotides read TGTGCCAGCAGCTTAGTCGTTACCACAGATACGCAGTATTTT. Protein product: CASSLVVTTDTQYF. The whole variable domain, remainder taken from reference TRBV7-2 and TRBJ2-3, is GAGVSQSPSNKVTEKGKDVELRCDPISGHTALYWYRQSLGQGLEFLIYFQGNSAPDKSGLPSDRFSAERTGGSVSTLTIQRTQQEDSAVYLCASSLVVTTDTQYFGPGTRLTVL.

The chain combines TRBV7-4 with TRBJ2-1; possibly TRBD1 or TRBD2 for D (6 bases each). V was shortened by 5 bases and J by 12 bases, with 29 bases between the two germline ends. In germline, CDR1 is SGHVT, CDR2 SQSDAQ. The CDR3 runs 17 residues. The CDR3 region is CASSPPPGARHTDTQFF. CDR3 in DNA: TGTGCCAGCAGCCCCCCACCGGGGGCGCGACACACAGATACGCAGTTCTTC.

Many counts were recorded for this clonotype. The V gene is TRBV6-6, the J gene TRBJ2-7; D is undetermined. The germline V gene encodes CDR1 MNHNY and CDR2 SVGAGI (reference sequence). Trimming removed 0 bases from V and 2 bases from J, with 8 bases in between. The CDR3 has 14 amino acids. CDR3 bases: TGTGCCAGCAGTTACTCGAACAGTCCCTACGAGCAGTACTTC. Its protein is CASSYSNSPYEQYF.

In its sample, this clonotype was seen a few times. J is TRBJ2-1 and V is TRBV4-1; D perhaps matches TRBD1 (5 bases). Gene TRBJ2-7 matches the end of the DNA better, so the J call may be wrong. The CDR3 contains 16 residues. Germline V lookup: CDR1 MGHRA, CDR2 YSYEKL. The CDR3 coding sequence is TGCGCCAGCAGCCAAGAAGGCAGGGTAAGCTCCTACGAGCAGTACTTC. Its translation is CASSQEGRVSSYEQYF.

The table lists this clonotype with many counts. The chain links TRBV6-1 to TRBJ1-1; D is uncertain. Trimming pared 5 bases from V and 3 bases from J, leaving 16 bases between. The CDR3 totals 15 residues. CDR1 and CDR2 (germline): MNHNS, SASEGT. The CDR3 region has the DNA TGTGCCAGCAGTTATAATTTCTCCCCGGACACTGAAGCTTTCTTT. Translating gives CASSYNFSPDTEAFF.

This clonotype is a singleton in its sample. The chain has TRBV7-9 and TRBJ2-7; perhaps TRBD1 as D (6 bases). The J call is uncertain, as TRBJ1-2 better fits the DNA end. Germline V CDR1 and CDR2: SEHNR, FQNEAQ (reference sequence). The CDR3 spans 13 residues. CDR3 DNA sequence: TGTGCCAGCAGCGAACAGGGTTCTGGGGGCTACACCTTC. Protein product: CASSEQGSGGYTF.

This rearrangement joins TRBV7-6 to TRBJ2-1; D call uncertain. The DNA end is a closer match to TRBJ2-5, so the J assignment may be wrong. The CDR3 covers 15 residues. The germline gives CDR1 SGHVS, CDR2 FNYEAQ. CDR3 nucleotides: TGTGCCAGCAGCTTAGCGCTTGCACGACAAGAGACCCAGTACTTC. It encodes CASSLALARQETQYF.

Remarks on this clonotype: Given the absence of the conserved phenylalanine or tryptophan at the CDR3 end, a read error is likely. The limits of the CDR3 on the DNA are not certain, so only TCRdb's listed CDR3 is given. V gene TRBV6-6 combines with J gene TRBJ2-1; TRBD2 is the table's D call and was not checked against the DNA. CDR1 is MNHNY and CDR2 is SVGAGI in the germline V gene (reference sequence). The CDR3 spans 9 amino acids, including both terminal residues. CDR3 in amino acids: CASSYSGLS.

The rearrangement links TRBV7-2 to TRBJ2-5; 14 bases agree with TRBD2. The J call may be mistaken, given a closer DNA end match to TRBJ2-3. Germline loops: CDR1 SGHTA, CDR2 FQGNSA. CDR3 length equals 16 residues. The CDR3 bases are TGTGCCAGCAGCGGAGGACTAGCGGGGGGCGCAGATACGCAGTATTTT. Its translation is CASSGGLAGGADTQYF.

This clonotype was observed many times. This chain uses TRBV28 with TRBJ1-6, with D unclear. The germline V gene encodes CDR1 MDHEN and CDR2 SYDVKM. There are 14 residues in the CDR3. V was shortened by 1 base and J by 14 bases, with 15 bases between the two germline ends. This CDR3 reads CASSLSQRAGALHF. The CDR3 coding sequence is TGTGCCAGCAGTTTATCTCAGAGGGCTGGGGCCCTCCACTTT.

This clonotype was seen repeatedly, ten times or more. This chain uses TRBV7-6 with TRBJ2-5, with no clear D. The germline CDR1 and CDR2 sequences are SGHVS and FNYEAQ. V was clipped by 0 bases and J by 11 bases, with 22 bases between them. The CDR3 runs to 16 residues. The CDR3 region is CASSLASSSFVDEQYF. The CDR3 DNA reads TGTGCCAGCAGCTTAGCGTCCAGCTCTTTCGTCGATGAGCAGTACTTC.

This clonotype came up many times. The V and J genes are TRBV6-1 and TRBJ1-5; a possible D gene is TRBD1 (5 bases). There are 15 residues in the CDR3. Looked up from germline, CDR1 is MNHNS and CDR2 is SASEGT. The V gene lost 6 bases and the J gene lost 0 bases, with 12 bases spanning the gap. The CDR3 DNA reads TGTGCCAGCAGAGGGACGGGGGATAGCAATCAGCCCCAGCATTTT. Translating it yields CASRGTGDSNQPQHF.

This clonotype appeared a few times. A much more abundant neighbour one base away suggests this may be a read error. The chain combines TRBV27 with TRBJ2-3, with D possibly being TRBD2 (5 bases). Germline-derived CDR1 and CDR2 are MNHEY and SMNVEV (reference sequence). CDR3 length equals 11 residues. V lost 8 bases, J lost 14 bases, and 17 bases lay in between. The CDR3 DNA reads TGTGCCAGCTATAACACCGGGGAGCTGTATTTT. Its translation: CASYNTGELYF.

About this clonotype: Relative to the germline gene, one junction end is altered; a read error may explain this. Written as DNA, the CDR3 is TGTGCCAGCAGCTTAGATCGGAATGGGTACCTTGATTCACCCCTCCACTTC. Its translation: CASSLDRNGYLDSPLHF. The rearrangement links TRBV11-2 to TRBJ2-6; D gene ambiguous. The CDR3 extends over 17 amino acids. Looked up from germline, CDR1 is SGHAT and CDR2 is FQNNGV.

This clonotype was detected ten times or more. The chain carries TRBV11-3 and TRBJ2-1, with D possibly matching TRBD2 (5 bases). Germline V CDR1 and CDR2: SGHNT, YENEEA. The CDR3 runs 14 residues. Between the trimmed V and J ends, which lost 6 bases and 9 bases, there was a span of 18 bases. DNA for the CDR3: TGTGCCAGCAGTCCCTCGGGTTTCCGGGGTGAGCAGTTCTTC. Translated: CASSPSGFRGEQFF.

In this sample, this clonotype turned up a few times. This CDR3 fails to terminate in the conserved phenylalanine or tryptophan, so it likely reflects a read error. The DNA is omitted, as the CDR3 cannot be located on it reliably, and the CDR3 follows TCRdb's listing. This CDR3 reads CASSPLPS. The rearrangement links TRBV7-6 to TRBJ2-6. The CDR3 is 8 residues long, ends included. Germline-derived CDR1 and CDR2 are SGHVS and FNYEAQ.

Details on this clonotype: A much bigger clone sits one base away, suggesting this may be a read error. The chain is built from TRBV7-9 and TRBJ2-7, with 9 bases matching TRBD1. The DNA end lines up better with TRBJ2-1; the J call may be wrong. The CDR3 has 18 amino acids. Germline-derived CDR1 and CDR2 are SEHNR and FQNEAQ (reference sequence). The CDR3 spells CASSSTLRGTGTGGEQFF. The CDR3 region has the DNA TGTGCCAGCAGCTCCACCCTCCGTGGGACAGGGACAGGAGGGGAGCAGTTCTTC.

By sample fraction, this clonotype is large (0.1 to 1%). This chain connects TRBV7-8 to TRBJ2-7; 8 bases agree with TRBD1. Germline assignment: CDR1 SGHVS and CDR2 FQNEAQ. The J segment lost 7 bases and the V segment lost 6 bases, leaving 8 bases of the junction unmatched. CDR3 length: 13 residues. CDR3 amino acids: CASSSDRDGEQYF. CDR3 nucleotide sequence: TGTGCCAGCAGTTCGGACAGGGACGGTGAGCAGTACTTC.